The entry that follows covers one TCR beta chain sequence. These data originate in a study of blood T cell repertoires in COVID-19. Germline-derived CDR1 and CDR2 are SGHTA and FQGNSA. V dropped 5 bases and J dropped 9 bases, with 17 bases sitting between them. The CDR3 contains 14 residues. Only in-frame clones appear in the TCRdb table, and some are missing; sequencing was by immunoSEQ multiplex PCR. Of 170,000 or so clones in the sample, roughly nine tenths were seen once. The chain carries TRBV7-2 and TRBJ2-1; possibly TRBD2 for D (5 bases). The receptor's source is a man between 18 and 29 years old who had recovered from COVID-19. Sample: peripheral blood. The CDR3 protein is CASSLLRGYGEQFF. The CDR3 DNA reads TGTGCCAGCAGCCTACTTCGGGGTTACGGTGAGCAGTTCTTC.